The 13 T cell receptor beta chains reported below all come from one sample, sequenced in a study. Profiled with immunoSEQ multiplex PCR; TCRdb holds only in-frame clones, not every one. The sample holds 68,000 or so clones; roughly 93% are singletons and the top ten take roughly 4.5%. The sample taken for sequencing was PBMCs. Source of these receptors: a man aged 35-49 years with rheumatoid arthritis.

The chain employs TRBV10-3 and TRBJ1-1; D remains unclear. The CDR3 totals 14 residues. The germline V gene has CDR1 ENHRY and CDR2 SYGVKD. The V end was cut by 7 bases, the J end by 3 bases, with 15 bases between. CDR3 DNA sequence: TGTGCCATCACTAATCCCGGTAGGGACACTGAAGCTTTCTTT. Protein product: CAITNPGRDTEAFF.

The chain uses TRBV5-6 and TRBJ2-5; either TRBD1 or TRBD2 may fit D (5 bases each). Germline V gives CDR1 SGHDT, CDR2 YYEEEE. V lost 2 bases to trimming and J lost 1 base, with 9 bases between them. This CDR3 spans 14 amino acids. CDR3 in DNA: TGTGCCAGCAGCTTACGGGACGTCCAAGAGACCCAGTACTTC. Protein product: CASSLRDVQETQYF.

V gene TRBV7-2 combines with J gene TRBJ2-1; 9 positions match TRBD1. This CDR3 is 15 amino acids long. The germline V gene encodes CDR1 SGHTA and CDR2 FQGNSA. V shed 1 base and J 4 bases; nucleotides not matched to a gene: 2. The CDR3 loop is CASSLGGTGYNEQFF. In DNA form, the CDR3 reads TGTGCCAGCAGCTTAGGTGGGACAGGGTACAATGAGCAGTTCTTC. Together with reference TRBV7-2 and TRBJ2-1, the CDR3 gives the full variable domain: GAGVSQSPSNKVTEKGKDVELRCDPISGHTALYWYRQSLGQGLEFLIYFQGNSAPDKSGLPSDRFSAERTGGSVSTLTIQRTQQEDSAVYLCASSLGGTGYNEQFFGPGTRLTVL.

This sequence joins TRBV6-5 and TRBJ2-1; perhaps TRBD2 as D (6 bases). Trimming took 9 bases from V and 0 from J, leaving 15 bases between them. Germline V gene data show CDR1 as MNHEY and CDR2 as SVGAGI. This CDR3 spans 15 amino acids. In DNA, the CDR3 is TGTGCCAGTAGGAGGGGCTCCAGCTCCTACAATGAGCAGTTCTTC. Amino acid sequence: CASRRGSSSYNEQFF.

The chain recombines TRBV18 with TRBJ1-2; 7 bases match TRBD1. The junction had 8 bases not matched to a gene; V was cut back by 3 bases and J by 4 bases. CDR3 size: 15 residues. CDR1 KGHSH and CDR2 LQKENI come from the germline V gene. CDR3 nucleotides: TGTGCCAGCTCACCGGCCCCGGGACAGATCTATGGCTACACCTTC. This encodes CASSPAPGQIYGYTF.

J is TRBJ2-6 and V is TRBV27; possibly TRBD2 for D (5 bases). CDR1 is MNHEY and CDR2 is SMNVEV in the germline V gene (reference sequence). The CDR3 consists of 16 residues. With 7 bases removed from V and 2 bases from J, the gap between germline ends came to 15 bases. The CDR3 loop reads CASTSPGEPGANVLTF. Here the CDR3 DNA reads TGTGCCAGCACTTCCCCCGGGGAACCTGGGGCCAACGTCCTGACTTTC.

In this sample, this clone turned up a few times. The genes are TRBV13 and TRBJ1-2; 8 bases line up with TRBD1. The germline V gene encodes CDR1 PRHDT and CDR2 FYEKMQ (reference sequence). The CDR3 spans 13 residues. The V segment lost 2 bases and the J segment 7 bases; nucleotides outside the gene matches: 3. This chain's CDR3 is CASSLQGAVGYTF. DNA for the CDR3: TGTGCCAGCAGCTTACAGGGGGCGGTTGGCTACACCTTC.

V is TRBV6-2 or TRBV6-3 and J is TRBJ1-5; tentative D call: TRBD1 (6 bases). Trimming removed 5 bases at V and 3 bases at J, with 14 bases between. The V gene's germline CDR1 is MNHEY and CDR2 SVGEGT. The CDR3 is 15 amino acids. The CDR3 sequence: CASSLGGPHNQPQHF. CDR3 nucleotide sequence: TGTGCCAGCAGTCTAGGGGGTCCCCACAATCAGCCCCAGCATTTT.

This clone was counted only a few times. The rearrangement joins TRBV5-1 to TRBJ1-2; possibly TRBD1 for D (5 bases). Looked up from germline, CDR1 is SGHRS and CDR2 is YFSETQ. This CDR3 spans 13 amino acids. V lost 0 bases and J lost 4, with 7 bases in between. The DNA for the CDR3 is TGCGCCAGCAGCTTGGACGGGGCCTATGGCTACACCTTC. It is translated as CASSLDGAYGYTF.

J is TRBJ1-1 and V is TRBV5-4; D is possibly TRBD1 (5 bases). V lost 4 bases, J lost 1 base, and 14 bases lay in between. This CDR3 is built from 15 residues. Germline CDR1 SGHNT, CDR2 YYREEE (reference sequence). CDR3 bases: TGTGCCAGCAGCCCCCACGGGACGCCGAACACTGAAGCTTTCTTT. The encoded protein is CASSPHGTPNTEAFF.

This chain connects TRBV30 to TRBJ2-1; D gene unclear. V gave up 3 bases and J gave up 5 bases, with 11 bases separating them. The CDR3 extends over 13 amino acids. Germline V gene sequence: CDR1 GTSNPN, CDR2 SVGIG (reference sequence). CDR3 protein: CAWSDTGNNEQFF. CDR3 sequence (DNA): TGTGCCTGGAGCGACACGGGTAACAATGAGCAGTTCTTC.

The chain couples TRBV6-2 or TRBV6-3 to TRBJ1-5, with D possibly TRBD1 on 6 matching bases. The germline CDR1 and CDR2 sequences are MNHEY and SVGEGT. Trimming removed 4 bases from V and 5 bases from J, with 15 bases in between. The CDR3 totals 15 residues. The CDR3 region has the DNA TGTGCCAGCAGTTTCTACCAGGGGTCCCATCAGCCCCAGCATTTT. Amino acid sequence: CASSFYQGSHQPQHF.

CDR3 residues: CASSYSGTMREQYF. CDR3 nucleotide sequence: TGTGCCAGCAGCTATTCCGGGACAATGCGGGAGCAGTACTTC. The rearrangement links TRBV5-5 to TRBJ2-7; possibly TRBD1 for D (6 bases). Trimming stripped 3 bases from V and 7 bases from J, with 17 bases between. Germline V gene lookup returns CDR1 SGHKS and CDR2 YYEKEE (reference sequence). The CDR3 contains 14 residues.